Sequencing of this T cell receptor (beta chain) was carried out in a study of shared clonotypes between healthy human individuals. Whole-study context: Donors were two women and a few men aged 18 to 49. Study-wide findings and caveats: Sorted-subset sequencing was shown by rarefaction to be incomplete despite large depth.

V was clipped by 5 bases and J by 0 bases; unmatched bases: 4. The CDR3 is 16 residues long. Germline-derived CDR1 and CDR2 are LNHDA and SQIVND (reference sequence). Naive CD8 cells lacked CD45RO and underwent positive selection for CCR7, leaving out terminally differentiated effector memory CD45RA+ cells. Every subset's genomic DNA went evenly onto several immunoSEQ plates. Method: immunoSEQ multiplex PCR; TCRdb's copy keeps in-frame clones and lacks some. The sample holds some 2 million clones; roughly 94% are singletons and the top ten take 1.1%. Worth noting for this clone: Its antigen remains unidentified.

This sequence joins TRBV19 and TRBJ2-2, with TRBD1 identical over 9 bases. Input material: naive CD8+ T cells sorted from blood. This receptor was identified in a man younger than 30 in good health. CDR3 sequence (DNA): TGTGCCAGTAGTCCCCGACAGGGGGCGAACACCGGGGAGCTGTTTTTT. Translating it yields CASSPRQGANTGELFF.